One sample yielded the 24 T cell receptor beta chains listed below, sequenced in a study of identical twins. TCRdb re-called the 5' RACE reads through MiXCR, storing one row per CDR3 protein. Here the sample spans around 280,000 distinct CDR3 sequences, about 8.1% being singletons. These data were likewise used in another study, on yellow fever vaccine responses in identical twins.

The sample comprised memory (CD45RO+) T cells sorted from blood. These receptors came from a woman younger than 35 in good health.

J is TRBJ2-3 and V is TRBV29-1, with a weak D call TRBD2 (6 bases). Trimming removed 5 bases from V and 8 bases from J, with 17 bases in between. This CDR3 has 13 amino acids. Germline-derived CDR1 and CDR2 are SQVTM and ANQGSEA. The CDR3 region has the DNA TGCAGCGTTAACCTACCGGGAGCCCGTACGCAGTATTTT. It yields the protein CSVNLPGARTQYF.

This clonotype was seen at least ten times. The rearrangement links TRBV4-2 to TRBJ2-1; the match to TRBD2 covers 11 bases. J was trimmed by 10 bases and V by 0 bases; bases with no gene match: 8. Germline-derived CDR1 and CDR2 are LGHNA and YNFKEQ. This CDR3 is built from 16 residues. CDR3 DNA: TGTGCCAGCAGCCAAGAATTAGCGGGGGGGCTTTTGGAGCAGTTCTTC. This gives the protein CASSQELAGGLLEQFF.

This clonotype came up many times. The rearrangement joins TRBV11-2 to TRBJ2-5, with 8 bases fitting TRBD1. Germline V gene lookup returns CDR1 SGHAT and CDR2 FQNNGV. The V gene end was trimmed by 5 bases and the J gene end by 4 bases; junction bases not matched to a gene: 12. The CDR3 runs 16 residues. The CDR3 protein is CASSTRTGPEGETQYF. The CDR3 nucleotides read TGTGCCAGCAGCACGAGGACAGGGCCAGAGGGAGAGACCCAGTACTTC.

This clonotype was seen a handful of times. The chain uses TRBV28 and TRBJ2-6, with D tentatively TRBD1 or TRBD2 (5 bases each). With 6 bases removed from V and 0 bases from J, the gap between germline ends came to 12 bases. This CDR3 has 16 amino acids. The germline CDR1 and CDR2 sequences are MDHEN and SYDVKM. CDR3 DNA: TGTGCCAGCAGGGGACGGGGCATCTCTGGGGCCAACGTCCTGACTTTC. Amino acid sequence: CASRGRGISGANVLTF.

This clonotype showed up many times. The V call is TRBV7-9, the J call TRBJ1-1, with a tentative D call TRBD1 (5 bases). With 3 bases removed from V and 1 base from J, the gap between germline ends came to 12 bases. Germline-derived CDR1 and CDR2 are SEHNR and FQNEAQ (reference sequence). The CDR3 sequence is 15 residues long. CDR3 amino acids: CASSLMGHRNTEAFF. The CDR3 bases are TGTGCCAGCAGCTTGATGGGGCACCGGAACACTGAAGCTTTCTTT.

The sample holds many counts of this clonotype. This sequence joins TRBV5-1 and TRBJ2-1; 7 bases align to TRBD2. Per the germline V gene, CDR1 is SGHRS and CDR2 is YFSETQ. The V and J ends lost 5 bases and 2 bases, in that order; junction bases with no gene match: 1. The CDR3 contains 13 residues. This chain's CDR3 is CASRTSPYNEQFF. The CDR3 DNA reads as TGCGCCAGCAGGACTAGCCCCTACAATGAGCAGTTCTTC. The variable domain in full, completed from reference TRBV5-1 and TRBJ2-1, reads KAGVTQTPRYLIKTRGQQVTLSCSPISGHRSVSWYQQTPGQGLQFLFEYFSETQRNKGNFPGRFSGRQFSNSRSEMNVSTLELGDSALYLCASRTSPYNEQFFGPGTRLTVL.

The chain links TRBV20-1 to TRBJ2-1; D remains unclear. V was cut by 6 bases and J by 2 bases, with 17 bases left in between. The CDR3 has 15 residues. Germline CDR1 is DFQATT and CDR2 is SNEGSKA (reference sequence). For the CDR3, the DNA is TGCAGTGCCCCCCTAGGTGGGCTGGCCTACAATGAGCAGTTCTTC. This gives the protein CSAPLGGLAYNEQFF.

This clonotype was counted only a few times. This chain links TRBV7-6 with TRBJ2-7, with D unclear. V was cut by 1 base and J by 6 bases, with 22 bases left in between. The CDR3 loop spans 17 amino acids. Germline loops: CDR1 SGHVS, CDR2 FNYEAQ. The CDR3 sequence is CASSLEGGRGRTREQYF. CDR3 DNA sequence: TGTGCCAGCAGCTTAGAGGGCGGTCGTGGAAGGACCCGCGAGCAGTACTTC.

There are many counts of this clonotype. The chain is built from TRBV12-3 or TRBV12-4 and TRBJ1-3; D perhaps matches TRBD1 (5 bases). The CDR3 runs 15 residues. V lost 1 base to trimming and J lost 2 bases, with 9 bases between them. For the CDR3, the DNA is TGTGCCAGCAGTTTAGGAGGCAGGGCTGGAAACACCATATATTTT. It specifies CASSLGGRAGNTIYF.

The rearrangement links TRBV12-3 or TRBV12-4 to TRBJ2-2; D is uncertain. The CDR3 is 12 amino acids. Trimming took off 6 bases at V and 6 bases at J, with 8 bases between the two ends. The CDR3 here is CASRFLAGELFF. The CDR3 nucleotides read TGTGCCAGCAGGTTTTTGGCCGGGGAGCTGTTTTTT.

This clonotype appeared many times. Here the CDR3 DNA reads TGCGCCAGCAGCCAAGACAGCACCAATCAGCCCCAGCATTTT. It specifies CASSQDSTNQPQHF. The chain couples TRBV4-1 to TRBJ1-5, with D unresolved. Germline CDR1 is MGHRA and CDR2 is YSYEKL. This CDR3 spans 14 amino acids. Trimming stripped 0 bases from V and 3 bases from J, with 6 bases between.

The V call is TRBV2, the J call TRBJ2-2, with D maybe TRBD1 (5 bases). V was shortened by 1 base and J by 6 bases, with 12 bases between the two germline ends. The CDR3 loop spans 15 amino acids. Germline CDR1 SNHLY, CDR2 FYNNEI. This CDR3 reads CASSEVPPGSGELFF. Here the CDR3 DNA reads TGTGCCAGCAGTGAAGTCCCGCCAGGGTCCGGGGAGCTGTTTTTT.

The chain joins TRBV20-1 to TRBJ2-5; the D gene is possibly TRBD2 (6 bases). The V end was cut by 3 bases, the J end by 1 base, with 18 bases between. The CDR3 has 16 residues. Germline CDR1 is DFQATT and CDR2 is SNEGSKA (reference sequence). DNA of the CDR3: TGCAGTGCTAGCCCCCCTGGGAATAGCGGCCAAGAGACCCAGTACTTC. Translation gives CSASPPGNSGQETQYF.

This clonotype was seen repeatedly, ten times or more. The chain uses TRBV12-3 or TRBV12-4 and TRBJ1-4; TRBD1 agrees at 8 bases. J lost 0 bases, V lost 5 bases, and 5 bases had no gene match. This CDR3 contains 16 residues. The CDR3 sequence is CASSPGQGPTNEKLFF. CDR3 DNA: TGTGCCAGCAGTCCAGGACAGGGACCAACTAATGAAAAACTGTTTTTT.

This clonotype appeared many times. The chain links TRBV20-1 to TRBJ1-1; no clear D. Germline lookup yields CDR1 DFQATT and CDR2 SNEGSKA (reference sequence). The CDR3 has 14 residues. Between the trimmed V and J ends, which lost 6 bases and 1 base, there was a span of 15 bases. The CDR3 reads CSAQVPGQNTEAFF. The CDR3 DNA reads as TGCAGTGCCCAAGTGCCGGGCCAGAACACTGAAGCTTTCTTT.

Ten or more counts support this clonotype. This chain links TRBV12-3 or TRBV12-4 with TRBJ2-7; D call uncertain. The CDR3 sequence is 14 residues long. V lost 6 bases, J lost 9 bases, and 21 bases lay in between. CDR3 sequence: CASSQSASDSRQYF. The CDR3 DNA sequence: TGTGCCAGCAGCCAGAGTGCGTCCGACTCCCGGCAGTACTTC.

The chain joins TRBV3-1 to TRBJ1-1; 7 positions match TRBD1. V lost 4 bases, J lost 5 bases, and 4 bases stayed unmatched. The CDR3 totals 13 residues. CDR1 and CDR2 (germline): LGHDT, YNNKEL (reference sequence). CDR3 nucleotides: TGTGCCAGCAGCCCGACAGGGCTAACTGAAGCTTTCTTT. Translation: CASSPTGLTEAFF.

As DNA, the CDR3 is TGCAGTGCTAGAGGGAACAGAGAAGTGTACGAGCAGTACTTC. Its protein product is CSARGNREVYEQYF. The V call is TRBV20-1, the J call TRBJ2-7; the D is unclear. This CDR3 is built from 14 residues. The germline CDR1 and CDR2 sequences are DFQATT and SNEGSKA (reference sequence). V lost 1 base, J lost 4 bases, and 14 bases lay in between.

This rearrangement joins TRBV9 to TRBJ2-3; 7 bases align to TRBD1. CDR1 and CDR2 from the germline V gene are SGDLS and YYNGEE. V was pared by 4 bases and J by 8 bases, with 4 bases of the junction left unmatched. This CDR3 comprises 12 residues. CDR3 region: CASSPHRGTQYF. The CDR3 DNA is TGTGCCAGCAGCCCTCACAGGGGTACGCAGTATTTT.

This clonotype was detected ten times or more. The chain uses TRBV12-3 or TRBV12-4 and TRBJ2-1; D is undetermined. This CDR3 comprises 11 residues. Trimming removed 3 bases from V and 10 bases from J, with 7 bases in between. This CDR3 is CASSFAREQFF. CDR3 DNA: TGTGCCAGCAGTTTTGCACGAGAGCAGTTCTTC.

CDR3 in amino acids: CSVDPLGANEQFF. CDR3 nucleotide sequence: TGCAGCGTTGACCCGTTGGGCGCTAATGAGCAGTTCTTC. The chain links TRBV29-1 to TRBJ2-1; D uncertain. Germline V gene data show CDR1 as SQVTM and CDR2 as ANQGSEA. The CDR3 totals 13 residues. V gave up 3 bases and J gave up 7 bases, with 13 bases separating them.

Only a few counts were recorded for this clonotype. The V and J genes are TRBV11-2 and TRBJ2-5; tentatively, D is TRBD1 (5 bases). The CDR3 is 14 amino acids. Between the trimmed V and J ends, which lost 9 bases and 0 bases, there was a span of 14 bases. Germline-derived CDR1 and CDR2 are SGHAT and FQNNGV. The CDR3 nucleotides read TGTGCCAGTAGGGGCGGCTTGTACCAAGAGACCCAGTACTTC. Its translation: CASRGGLYQETQYF. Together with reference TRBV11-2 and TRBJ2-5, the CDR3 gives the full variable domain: EAGVAQSPRYKIIEKRQSVAFWCNPISGHATLYWYQQILGQGPKLLIQFQNNGVVDDSQLPKDRFSAERLKGVDSTLKIQPAKLEDSAVYLCASRGGLYQETQYFGPGTRLLVL.

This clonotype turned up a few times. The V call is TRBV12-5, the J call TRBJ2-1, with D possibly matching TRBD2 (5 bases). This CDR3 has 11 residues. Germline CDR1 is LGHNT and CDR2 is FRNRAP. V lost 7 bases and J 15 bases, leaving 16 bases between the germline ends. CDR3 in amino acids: CASAKDWVGFF. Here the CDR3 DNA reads TGTGCTAGTGCCAAGGACTGGGTCGGGTTCTTC.

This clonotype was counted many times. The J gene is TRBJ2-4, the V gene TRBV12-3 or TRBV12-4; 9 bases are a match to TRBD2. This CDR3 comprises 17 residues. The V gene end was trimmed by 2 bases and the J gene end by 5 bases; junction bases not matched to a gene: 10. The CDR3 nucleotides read TGTGCCAGCAGTTTATCCCGGACTAGCGTGGGGGAAAACATTCAGTACTTC. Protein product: CASSLSRTSVGENIQYF.